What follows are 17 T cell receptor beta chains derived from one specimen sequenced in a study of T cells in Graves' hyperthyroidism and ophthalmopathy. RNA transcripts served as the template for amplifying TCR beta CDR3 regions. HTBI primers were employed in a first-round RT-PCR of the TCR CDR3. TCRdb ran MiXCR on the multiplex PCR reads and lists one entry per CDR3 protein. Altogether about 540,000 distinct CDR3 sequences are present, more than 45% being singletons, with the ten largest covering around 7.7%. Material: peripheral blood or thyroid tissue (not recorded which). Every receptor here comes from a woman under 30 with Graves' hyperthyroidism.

Here the CDR3 reads CSARGTGVEQYF. The CDR3 nucleotides are TGCAGTGCTAGGGGGACAGGGGTCGAGCAGTACTTC. The rearrangement links TRBV20-1 to TRBJ2-7, with TRBD1 matching 10 bases. Germline V gene data show CDR1 as DFQATT and CDR2 as SNEGSKA (reference sequence). V lost 3 bases, J lost 6 bases, and 2 bases stayed unmatched. This CDR3 has 12 amino acids.

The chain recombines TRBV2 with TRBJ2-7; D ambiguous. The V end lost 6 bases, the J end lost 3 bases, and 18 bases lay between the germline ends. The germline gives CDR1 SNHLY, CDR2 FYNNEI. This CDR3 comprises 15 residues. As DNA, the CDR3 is TGTGCCAGCAGCCAGATTGAGGACCGCCGCTACGAGCAGTACTTC. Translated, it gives CASSQIEDRRYEQYF.

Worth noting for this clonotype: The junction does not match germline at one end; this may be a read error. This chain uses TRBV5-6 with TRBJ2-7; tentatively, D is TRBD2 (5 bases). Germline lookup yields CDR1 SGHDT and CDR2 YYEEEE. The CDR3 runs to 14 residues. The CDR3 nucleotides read TGTGCCAGCAGCAGCTTATTCGGCACCGGGGAGCTGTACTTC. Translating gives CASSSLFGTGELYF.

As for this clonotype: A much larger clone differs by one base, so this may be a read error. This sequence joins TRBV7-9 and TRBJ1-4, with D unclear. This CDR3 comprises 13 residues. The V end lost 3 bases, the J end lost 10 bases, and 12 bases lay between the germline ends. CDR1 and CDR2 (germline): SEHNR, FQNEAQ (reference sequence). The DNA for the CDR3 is TGTGCCAGCAGCTTCATCCCGCCTTTAAAACTGTTTTTT. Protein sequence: CASSFIPPLKLFF.

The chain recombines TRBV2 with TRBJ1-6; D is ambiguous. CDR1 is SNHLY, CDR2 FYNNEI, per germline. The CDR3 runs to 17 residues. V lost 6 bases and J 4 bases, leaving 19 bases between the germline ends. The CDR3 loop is CASRAGSGDGYNSPLHF. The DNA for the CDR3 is TGTGCCAGCAGAGCCGGGAGCGGCGACGGATATAATTCACCCCTCCACTTT.

Here the CDR3 DNA reads TGTGCCACCAGCGTACAGCGGAGCTCCTACGAGCATTTT. Its protein product is CATSVQRSSYEHF. V and J are TRBV15 and TRBJ1-5; the D is unclear. The CDR3 contains 13 residues. CDR1 is LNHNV, CDR2 YYDKDF, per germline (reference sequence). The germline V and J ends were trimmed by 5 bases and 14 bases, with 19 bases remaining between them.

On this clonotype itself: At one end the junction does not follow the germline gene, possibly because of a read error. CDR3 DNA: TGTGCCGGTAGCCGGGGGACGGCCTCTGGAAACACCATATATTTT. Residues: CAGSRGTASGNTIYF. The chain couples TRBV19 to TRBJ1-3; maybe TRBD1 (5 bases). The CDR3 sequence is 15 residues long. Germline V gene data show CDR1 as LNHDA and CDR2 as SQIVND (reference sequence).

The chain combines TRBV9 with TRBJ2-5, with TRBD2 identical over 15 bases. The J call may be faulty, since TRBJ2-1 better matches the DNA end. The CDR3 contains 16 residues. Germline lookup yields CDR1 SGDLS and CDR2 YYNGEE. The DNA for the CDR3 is TGTGCCAGCAGCCCCAAGGGACTAGCGGGAGGACATGAGCAGTTCTTC. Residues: CASSPKGLAGGHEQFF.

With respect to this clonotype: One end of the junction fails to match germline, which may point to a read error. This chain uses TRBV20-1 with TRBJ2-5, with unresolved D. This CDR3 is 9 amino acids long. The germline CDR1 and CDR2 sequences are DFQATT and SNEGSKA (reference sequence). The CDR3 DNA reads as TGCAGTGCTAGGGGATCCCACTACTTC. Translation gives CSARGSHYF.

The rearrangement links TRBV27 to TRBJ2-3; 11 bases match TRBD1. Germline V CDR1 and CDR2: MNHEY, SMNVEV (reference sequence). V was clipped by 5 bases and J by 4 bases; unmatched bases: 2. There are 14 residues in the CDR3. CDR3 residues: CASSTGQGADTQYF. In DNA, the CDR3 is TGTGCCAGCAGTACGGGACAGGGGGCAGATACGCAGTATTTT.

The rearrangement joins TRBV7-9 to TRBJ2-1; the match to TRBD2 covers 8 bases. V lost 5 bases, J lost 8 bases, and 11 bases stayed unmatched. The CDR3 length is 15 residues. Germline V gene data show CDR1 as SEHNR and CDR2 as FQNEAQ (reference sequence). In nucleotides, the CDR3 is TGTGCCAGCAGCCTCCGGGGGGGGAACATAGATGAGCAGTTCTTC. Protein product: CASSLRGGNIDEQFF.

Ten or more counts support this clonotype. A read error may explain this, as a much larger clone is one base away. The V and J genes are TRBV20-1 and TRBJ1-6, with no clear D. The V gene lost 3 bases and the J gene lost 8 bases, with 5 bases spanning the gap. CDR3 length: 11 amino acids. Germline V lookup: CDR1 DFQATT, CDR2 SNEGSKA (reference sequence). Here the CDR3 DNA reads TGCAGTGCTAGGGCAGATTCACCCCTCCACTTT. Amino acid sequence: CSARADSPLHF.

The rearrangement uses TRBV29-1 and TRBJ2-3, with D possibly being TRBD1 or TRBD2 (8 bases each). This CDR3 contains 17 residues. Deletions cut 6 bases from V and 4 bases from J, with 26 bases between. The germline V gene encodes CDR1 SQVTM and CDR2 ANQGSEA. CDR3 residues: CSVDRVHREGLPDTQYF. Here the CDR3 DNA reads TGCAGCGTGGACAGGGTTCACCGGGAGGGCCTCCCAGATACGCAGTATTTT.

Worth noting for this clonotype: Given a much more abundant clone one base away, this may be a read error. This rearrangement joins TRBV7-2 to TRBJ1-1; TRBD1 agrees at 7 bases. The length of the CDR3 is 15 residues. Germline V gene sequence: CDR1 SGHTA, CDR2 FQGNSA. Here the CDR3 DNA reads TGTGCCGGCAGCTTAGGGGGCCGACAGTACACTGAAGCTTTCTTT. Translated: CAGSLGGRQYTEAFF.

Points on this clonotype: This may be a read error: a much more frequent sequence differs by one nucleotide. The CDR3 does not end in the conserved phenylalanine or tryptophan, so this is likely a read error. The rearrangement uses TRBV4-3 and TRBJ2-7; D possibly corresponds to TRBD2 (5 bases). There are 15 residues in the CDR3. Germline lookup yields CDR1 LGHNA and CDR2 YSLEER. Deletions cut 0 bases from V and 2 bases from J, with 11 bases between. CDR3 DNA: TGCGCCAGCAGCCAAGATAGGGCGGGTGCCTACGAGCAGTACCTC. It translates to CASSQDRAGAYEQYL.

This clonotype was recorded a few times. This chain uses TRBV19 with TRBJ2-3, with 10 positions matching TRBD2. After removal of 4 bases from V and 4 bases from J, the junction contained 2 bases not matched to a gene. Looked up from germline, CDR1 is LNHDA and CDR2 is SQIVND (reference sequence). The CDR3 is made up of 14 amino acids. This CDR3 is CASSKGLAADTQYF. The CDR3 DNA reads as TGTGCCAGTAGTAAAGGACTAGCGGCAGATACGCAGTATTTT.

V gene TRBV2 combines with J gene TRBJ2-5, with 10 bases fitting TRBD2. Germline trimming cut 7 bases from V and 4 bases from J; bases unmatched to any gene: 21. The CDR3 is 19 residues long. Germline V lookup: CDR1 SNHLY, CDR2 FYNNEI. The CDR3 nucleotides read TGTGCCAGCACCATTTTTCAGGGAGTAGCGGGAGGAGATCGAGAGACCCAGTACTTC. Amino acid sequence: CASTIFQGVAGGDRETQYF.